This TCR beta chain is from a study of cytomegalovirus exposure and HLA in healthy donors (dated by TCRdb to 2016 to 2017). Study-wide context: According to an earlier analysis of 587 of the donors, some 180 million T cells yielded over 100 million unique TCR beta sequences and more than 250 Gb of sequence data. An early release that covered about 600 HLA-typed donors contained approximately 300 gigabases of sequencing data and 75 million to 100 million unique TCR sequences. Among the approximately 420 genotyped donors, under 90% belonged to the genetic ancestry cluster associated with self-reported Caucasian donors. The aim of the study was to test whether cataloging public T cell receptors could identify signatures of past pathogen exposure. The study profiled the T cell repertoires of 550 to 700 subjects by immunosequencing and related them to cytomegalovirus serostatus. A separate validation cohort of approximately 130 different subjects was used in addition to the approximately 640-subject first cohort. The study combined high-throughput TCR immunosequencing, statistical association of individual TCRs with disease status, and machine learning to predict cytomegalovirus infection status. A later analysis re-analyzed previously published TCR beta repertoires from 600 to 850 donors and added high-resolution HLA genotyping to study TCR occurrence patterns. The later analysis used no new phenotypic data to find candidate immune exposures, relying instead on TCR beta sequences and their occurrence across donors. An earlier analysis of around 540 of the donors applied high-throughput TCR beta sequencing to assess whether each TCR beta V gene segment acted as functional or pseudogenic. Donor age, sex, ethnicity and CMV serostatus were collected together with the repertoire data. A later genetic analysis used genome-wide SNP genotypes for about 60% of the 666 donors, treating that subset as a discovery cohort. Every repertoire in the discovery cohort had been generated on one and the same sequencing platform. HLA typing included class I and class II loci at four-digit resolution. Typing coverage differed by locus: A, B, C, DRB1 and DQB1 were typed in about 620-630 donors, DQA1 in about 560, DPA1 in 600 to 610, and DPB1 in just under 490. Several DR-DQ haplotypes were handled as single units for association and clustering because linkage in the cohort was strong. On average, around 240,000 unique TCR beta nucleotide sequences were sequenced per donor among a few hundred genotyped donors of the cohort, with roughly 18% of those sequences being non-productive. Overall study outcomes, separate from this receptor: Specific HLA alleles were associated with some 15,000 TCR beta sequences at a false discovery rate of 0.05 in a later analysis. In a later analysis, HLA-associated TCR beta chains showed more clonal expansion and lower generation probabilities than non-associated chains that were equally common. In this cohort, only TCR beta chains were sequenced, and detectable features were limited by the absence of alpha or paired-chain data. The authors suggested that the approach could potentially be extended to other disease states and immunological phenotypes. According to a later analysis, most CMV-associated TCR beta chains appeared to be HLA-restricted, and the HLA associations seemed to be driven largely by CMV exposure. Some IMGT-functional V segments, including TRBV6-2 and TRBV6-3, could not be distinguished by the 87-base-pair reads and were therefore excluded. According to a later genetic analysis, donors in an Asian-associated ancestry cluster had fewer N-insertions in productive TCRs than the approximately 670-donor mean. Over 15 rarely observed V segments, including chromosome 9 orphons, were excluded from the earlier analysis of several hundred of the donors because counts were too low. In a later genetic analysis, a missense DCLRE1C variant was associated with V-gene and J-gene trimming of TCR beta chains, and the association was replicated in an independent cohort. In an earlier analysis of 450 to 750 of the donors, most TCR beta V segments appeared in productive rearrangements about 87% or about 30% of the time, broadly matching IMGT annotations. A further reported finding was that TCR beta sequences accurately predicted the HLA-A and HLA-B alleles for most subjects in the first cohort. The only immune exposure information available for the cohort was CMV serostatus. The study gave a list of 150 to 200 TCR beta chains associated with cytomegalovirus. Strong co-occurrence of HLA alleles, especially DR and DQ, made assigning TCR associations to individual alleles difficult. Most TCR sequences were observed very rarely across donors, whereas some public TCRs were present in many individuals. HLA typing was unavailable for some donors at each locus, so association tests used only the typed subset. Correlated functional status among segregating V segments might be attributable to linkage disequilibrium, but an unknown experimental factor could not be ruled out. In a later analysis, the rate of TCR association differed among HLA loci, with DRB1 alleles having the most associated TCRs and HLA-C alleles having the fewest. A cluster of highly shared sequence variants was judged likely to represent a technical artifact of the sequencing pipeline. According to a later analysis, parvovirus B19, influenza, CMV and Epstein-Barr virus appeared linked to several top co-occurrence clusters. The presence/absence analyses assumed that sequencing depth was roughly uniform across donors, and that assumption may not be true. The classifier was reported to diagnose cytomegalovirus status with high specificity and sensitivity in both the original and validation cohorts. Three of the identified cytomegalovirus-associated TCR beta chains were confirmed in vitro to be specific for cytomegalovirus antigens.

Library generation was performed with the immunoSEQ multiplex PCR assay. The multiplex PCR relied on a mix of 60 forward primers for TCR Vbeta segments and 13 reverse primers for TCR Jbeta segments. Amplification of the CDR3 region of rearranged TCR beta genes was performed with a multiplex PCR assay on genomic DNA. Amplified TCR beta libraries were sequenced as 87-base-pair reads on the Illumina HiSeq System. As for how the authors treated the data: A later analysis tallied 75 million to 95 million unique TCR beta chains across the 600 to 700 repertoires, and about 12 million of those chains were shared by two or more donors. To remove PCR and sequencing errors, raw reads were error-corrected and collapsed into unique sequences using a nearest-neighbor algorithm that merged closely related sequences. To assign V, D and J gene segments, CDR3 sequences were aligned to IMGT reference sequences. For a sequence to be retained, a match of at least six nucleotides was required to both a V gene segment and a J gene segment. A rearrangement counted as productive if the CDR3 had no stop codons and remained in frame with V and J, and every other rearrangement counted as non-productive. Following IMGT convention, CDR3 was defined as the stretch from the second conserved V-encoded cysteine to the conserved J-encoded phenylalanine. Sequences without an unambiguous match to a single V gene segment were excluded from the earlier analysis of almost 600 of the donors. An earlier analysis of 550 to 650 of the donors classified V segments as functional when productive rearrangements were above 56.7% and as segregating when the standard deviation between donors was above 5%. A statistical classification framework was built for diagnosing cytomegalovirus status from the catalog of TCR beta chain sequences. In a later analysis, V and J genes were assigned by comparing TCR nucleotide sequences against IMGT/GENE-DB human TR gene sequences. The TCRdist pipeline was used in a later analysis to assign CDR3 sequences and most-parsimonious VDJ recombination scenarios. In a later analysis, each TCR beta chain was defined by its CDR3 amino acid sequence together with its V-gene family, and reads lacking a unique V-gene family were excluded. In a later analysis, around 650 highly shared, low-generation-probability nucleotide sequences were removed to address suspected cross-contamination and a sequencing artifact. A later analysis calculated a clonal expansion index for each public chain from normalized within-repertoire ranks of inferred template counts. A later analysis computed generation probabilities with a VDJ recombination model fitted to out-of-frame rearrangements, and checked the results against IGoR. A later analysis scored TCR-TCR, TCR-HLA and TCR-CMV co-occurrence with hypergeometric tests, applying a repertoire-size bias correction to TCR pairs. A later analysis estimated false discovery rates by permuting HLA or CMV assignments 20 times. In a later analysis, co-occurring TCRs were grouped using DBSCAN, and TCRdist sequence similarity was added for clustering within HLA-allele-positive subsets. Co-occurrence clustering excluded repertoires with fewer than 30,000 or more than 120,000 public chains, plus five with anomalous nucleotide sharing. This immuneACCESS table, as held by TCRdb, lists in-frame sequences with V and J called but not all clones. Of the missing ones, under half trace to an unresolved V gene in checked studies; the others have no known cause. V and J calls and clone size are as listed in that table; D and trimming were resolved from the DNA. The sample table contains about 170,000 clones; only one count was recorded for about 82% of them. Roughly 0.69% of the sample comes from the top ten.

This clone appeared a few times. Its antigen remains undetermined. No much larger clone exists at a distance of one base, and base qualities are not known. Reading from cysteine to phenylalanine, the CDR3 counts 16 amino acids. This entry keeps only the CDR3 DNA: 48 bases, framed from base 1. Trimming at the junction amounts to 1 base on V and 3 bases on J, and the germline ends lie 15 bases apart. Looking up the germline V gene yields CDR1 SGHAT and CDR2 FQNNGV. In total, more than 500 healthy bone marrow donors made up the cohort. At the time of sampling, all cohort members were nominally healthy, though unrecorded immune exposures were likely present. The donor tested CMV seronegative and was one of the 352 seronegative cohort members. Each donor provided a peripheral blood sample, and peripheral blood mononuclear cells were used for TCR beta sequencing. The Qiagen DNeasy Blood Extraction Kit was used to extract genomic DNA from the blood cell samples.

The specimen was PBMCs. The chain links TRBV11-2 with TRBJ2-5; 5 matching bases give a weak D call of TRBD1. This TCR derives from a woman aged 18-29 years in good health and CMV-seronegative. The nucleotide sequence reads TGTGCCAGCAGCTTAGTGATGGTAGGGGCGGAAGAGACCCAGTACTTC. Its protein product is CASSLVMVGAEETQYF.